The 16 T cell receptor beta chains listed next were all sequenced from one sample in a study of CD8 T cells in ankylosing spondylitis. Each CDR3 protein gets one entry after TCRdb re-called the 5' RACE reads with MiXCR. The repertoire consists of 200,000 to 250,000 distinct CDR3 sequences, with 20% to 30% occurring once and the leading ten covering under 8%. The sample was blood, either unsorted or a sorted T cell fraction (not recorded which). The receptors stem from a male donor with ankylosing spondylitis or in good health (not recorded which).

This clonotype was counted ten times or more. The CDR3 sequence is CASNRQPGADTEAFF. Here the CDR3 DNA reads TGCGCCAGCAACCGTCAGCCAGGGGCGGACACTGAAGCTTTCTTT. The rearrangement joins TRBV5-1 to TRBJ1-1; the D gene is possibly TRBD1 (6 bases). V lost 6 bases, J lost 3 bases, and 18 bases lay in between. Germline-derived CDR1 and CDR2 are SGHRS and YFSETQ. This CDR3 contains 15 residues.

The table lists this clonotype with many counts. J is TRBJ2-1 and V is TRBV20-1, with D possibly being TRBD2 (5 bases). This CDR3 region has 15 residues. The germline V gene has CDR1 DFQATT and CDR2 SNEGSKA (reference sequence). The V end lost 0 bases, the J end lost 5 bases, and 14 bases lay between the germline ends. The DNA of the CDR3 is TGCAGTGCTAGAGATCAAGCTCACGGGAACAATGAGCAGTTCTTC. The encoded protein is CSARDQAHGNNEQFF.

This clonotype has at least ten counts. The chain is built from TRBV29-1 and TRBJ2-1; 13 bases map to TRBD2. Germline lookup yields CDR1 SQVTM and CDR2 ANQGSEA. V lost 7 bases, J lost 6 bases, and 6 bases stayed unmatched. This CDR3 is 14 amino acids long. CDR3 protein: CSAPTSGRGNEQFF. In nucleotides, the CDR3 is TGCAGCGCCCCAACTAGCGGGAGGGGCAATGAGCAGTTCTTC.

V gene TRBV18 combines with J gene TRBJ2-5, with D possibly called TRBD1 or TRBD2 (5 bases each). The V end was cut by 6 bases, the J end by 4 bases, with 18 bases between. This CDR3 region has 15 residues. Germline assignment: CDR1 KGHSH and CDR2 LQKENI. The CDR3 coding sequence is TGTGCCAGCTCTCCAGGGAGTCTGTTATCAGAGACCCAGTACTTC. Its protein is CASSPGSLLSETQYF.

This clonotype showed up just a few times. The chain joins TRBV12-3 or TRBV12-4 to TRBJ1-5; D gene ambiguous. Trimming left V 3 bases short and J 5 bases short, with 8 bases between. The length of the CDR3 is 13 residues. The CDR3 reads CASSLLVDQPQHF. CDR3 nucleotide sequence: TGTGCCAGCAGTTTGCTGGTAGATCAGCCCCAGCATTTT.

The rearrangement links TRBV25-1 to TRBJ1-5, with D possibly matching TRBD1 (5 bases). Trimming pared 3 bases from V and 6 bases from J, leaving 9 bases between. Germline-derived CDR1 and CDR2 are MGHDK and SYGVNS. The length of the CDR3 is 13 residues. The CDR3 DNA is TGTGCCAGCAGTGACACGGACACTCAGCCCCAGCATTTT. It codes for CASSDTDTQPQHF.

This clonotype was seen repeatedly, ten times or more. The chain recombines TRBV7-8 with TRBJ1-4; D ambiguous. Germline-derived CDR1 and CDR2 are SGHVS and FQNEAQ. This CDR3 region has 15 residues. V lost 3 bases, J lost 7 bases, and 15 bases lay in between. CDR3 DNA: TGTGCCAGCAGCTTTATGGGGAATAAGGCTGAAAAACTGTTTTTT. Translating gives CASSFMGNKAEKLFF.

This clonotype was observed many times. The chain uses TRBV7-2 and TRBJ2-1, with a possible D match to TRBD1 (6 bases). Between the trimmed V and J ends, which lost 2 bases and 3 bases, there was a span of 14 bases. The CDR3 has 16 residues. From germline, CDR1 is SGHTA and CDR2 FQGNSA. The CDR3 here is CASSLTPGHNYNEQFF. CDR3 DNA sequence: TGTGCCAGCAGCTTAACTCCGGGACATAACTACAATGAGCAGTTCTTC. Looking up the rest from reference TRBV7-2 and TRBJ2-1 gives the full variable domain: GAGVSQSPSNKVTEKGKDVELRCDPISGHTALYWYRQSLGQGLEFLIYFQGNSAPDKSGLPSDRFSAERTGGSVSTLTIQRTQQEDSAVYLCASSLTPGHNYNEQFFGPGTRLTVL.

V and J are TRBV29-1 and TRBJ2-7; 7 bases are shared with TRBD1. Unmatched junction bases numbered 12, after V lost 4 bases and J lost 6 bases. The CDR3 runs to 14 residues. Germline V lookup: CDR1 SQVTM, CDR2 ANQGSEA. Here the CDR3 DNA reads TGCAGCGTTGGGCACCCAGACAGGGAAGCCGAGCAGTACTTC. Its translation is CSVGHPDREAEQYF.

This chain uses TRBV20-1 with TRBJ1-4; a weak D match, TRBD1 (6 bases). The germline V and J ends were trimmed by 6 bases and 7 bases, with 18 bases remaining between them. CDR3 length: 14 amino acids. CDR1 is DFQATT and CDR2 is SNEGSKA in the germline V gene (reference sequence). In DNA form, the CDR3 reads TGCAGTGCGGGCACCGGACAGTGGGGTGAAAAACTGTTTTTT. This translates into CSAGTGQWGEKLFF.

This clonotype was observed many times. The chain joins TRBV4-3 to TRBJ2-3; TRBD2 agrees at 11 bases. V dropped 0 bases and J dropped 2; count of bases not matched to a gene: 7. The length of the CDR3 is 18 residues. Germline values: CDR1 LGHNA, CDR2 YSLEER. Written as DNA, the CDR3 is TGCGCCAGCAGCCAAGATCCCGCTAGCGGGAGGCTCACAGATACGCAGTATTTT. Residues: CASSQDPASGRLTDTQYF.

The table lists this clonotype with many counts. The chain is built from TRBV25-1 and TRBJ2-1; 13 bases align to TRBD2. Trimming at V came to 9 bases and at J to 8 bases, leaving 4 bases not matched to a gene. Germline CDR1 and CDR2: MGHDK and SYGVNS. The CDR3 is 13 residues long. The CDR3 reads CASRTSGSYEQFF. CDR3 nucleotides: TGTGCCAGTAGGACTAGCGGGAGCTATGAGCAGTTCTTC.

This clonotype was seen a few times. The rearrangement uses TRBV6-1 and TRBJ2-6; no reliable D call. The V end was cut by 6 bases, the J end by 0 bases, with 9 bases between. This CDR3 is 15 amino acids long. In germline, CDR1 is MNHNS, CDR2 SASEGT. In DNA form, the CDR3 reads TGTGCCAGCAGCAAAAAAAACTCTGGGGCCAACGTCCTGACTTTC. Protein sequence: CASSKKNSGANVLTF.

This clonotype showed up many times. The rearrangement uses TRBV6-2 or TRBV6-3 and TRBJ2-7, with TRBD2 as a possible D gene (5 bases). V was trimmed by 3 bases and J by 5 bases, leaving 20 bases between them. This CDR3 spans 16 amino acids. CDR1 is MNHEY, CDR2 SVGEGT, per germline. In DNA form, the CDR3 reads TGTGCCAGCAGTTATTTCCCCGGGAAAGTCTGGAACGAGCAGTACTTC. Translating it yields CASSYFPGKVWNEQYF.

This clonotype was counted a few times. The CDR3 protein is CSVAVSQSGEAFF. The CDR3 DNA sequence: TGCAGCGTTGCAGTGTCCCAGTCGGGTGAAGCTTTCTTT. The chain links TRBV29-1 to TRBJ1-1; D remains ambiguous. CDR1 and CDR2 from the germline V gene are SQVTM and ANQGSEA. The CDR3 consists of 13 residues. The germline V and J ends were trimmed by 4 bases and 7 bases, with 16 bases remaining between them. Combining the CDR3 with reference TRBV29-1 and TRBJ1-1 gives the whole variable domain SAVISQKPSRDICQRGTSLTIQCQVDSQVTMMFWYRQQPGQSLTLIATANQGSEATYESGFVIDKFPISRPNLTFSTLTVSNMSPEDSSIYLCSVAVSQSGEAFFGQGTRLTVV.

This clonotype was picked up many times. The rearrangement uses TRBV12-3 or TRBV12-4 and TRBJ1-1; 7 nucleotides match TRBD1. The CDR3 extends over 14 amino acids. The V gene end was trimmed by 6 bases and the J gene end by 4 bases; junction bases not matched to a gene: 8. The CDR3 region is CASSQGGSFTEAFF. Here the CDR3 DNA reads TGTGCCAGCAGCCAGGGGGGCTCTTTCACTGAAGCTTTCTTT.